Following are 28 T cell receptor beta chains from one sample sequenced in a study of cytomegalovirus exposure and HLA in healthy donors. The PCR used 60 Vbeta and 13 Jbeta primers. Generated by immunoSEQ multiplex PCR, the TCRdb table keeps only in-frame clones and is missing some. The data include fewer than 100,000 clones; the top ten clones carry less than 0.65%. The sample taken for sequencing was PBMCs. The receptors shown here come from a man between 45 and 60 years old in good health and CMV-seronegative.

The rearrangement uses TRBV5-1 and TRBJ1-4, with 9 bases that match TRBD1. After removal of 4 bases from V and 5 bases from J, the junction contained 3 bases not matched to a gene. The CDR3 is made up of 14 amino acids. CDR1 and CDR2 (germline): SGHRS, YFSETQ. The CDR3 coding sequence is TGCGCCAGCAGCGCGGACAGGGGAAATGAAAAACTGTTTTTT. It is translated as CASSADRGNEKLFF. The entire variable domain, with the rest obtained from reference TRBV5-1 and TRBJ1-4, is as follows: KAGVTQTPRYLIKTRGQQVTLSCSPISGHRSVSWYQQTPGQGLQFLFEYFSETQRNKGNFPGRFSGRQFSNSRSEMNVSTLELGDSALYLCASSADRGNEKLFFGSGTQLSVL.

This clone is called medium-sized based on its frequency. V gene TRBV19 combines with J gene TRBJ1-2, with D uncertain. The germline V gene has CDR1 LNHDA and CDR2 SQIVND (reference sequence). The germline V and J ends were trimmed by 7 bases and 6 bases, with 15 bases remaining between them. This CDR3 has 13 residues. The CDR3, as DNA: TGTGCCAGTAAGGTGACACCCTTTGATGGCTACACCTTC. Residues: CASKVTPFDGYTF.

The chain is built from TRBV18 and TRBJ1-1; 9 nucleotides agree with TRBD1. This CDR3 region has 17 residues. With 1 base clipped from V and 4 bases from J, the junction kept 10 bases outside the gene matches. CDR1 and CDR2 from the germline V gene are KGHSH and LQKENI. CDR3 nucleotide sequence: TGTGCCAGCTCACCACGTCCCGGGACAGGGTTCGGCACTGAAGCTTTCTTT. Translated: CASSPRPGTGFGTEAFF.

The chain employs TRBV27 and TRBJ1-2; 7 bases match TRBD1. Germline loops: CDR1 MNHEY, CDR2 SMNVEV (reference sequence). Trimming removed 6 bases from V and 8 bases from J; junction bases left unmatched: 12. The CDR3 length is 14 residues. DNA of the CDR3: TGTGCCAGCAGCCAGGACAGGAGGGATCTGGGCTACACCTTC. As protein: CASSQDRRDLGYTF.

The chain links TRBV7-2 to TRBJ2-1; 12 nucleotides agree with TRBD2. This CDR3 comprises 17 residues. Looked up from germline, CDR1 is SGHTA and CDR2 is FQGNSA. Trimming at V came to 8 bases and at J to 7 bases, leaving 15 bases not matched to a gene. CDR3 sequence (DNA): TGTGCCAGCCCCAAATTCGAAGGACTAGCGGGGAATAATGAGCAGTTCTTC. Encoded protein: CASPKFEGLAGNNEQFF.

The V and J genes are TRBV10-1 and TRBJ2-1; perhaps TRBD1 as D (6 bases). The germline gives CDR1 WNHNN, CDR2 SYGVQD (reference sequence). V shed 5 bases and J shed 5 bases, with 16 bases lying between them. The CDR3 is made up of 15 amino acids. CDR3 region: CASSRGQPGDNEQFF. The CDR3 bases are TGCGCCAGCAGTAGAGGACAGCCTGGAGACAATGAGCAGTTCTTC.

V is TRBV6-6 and J is TRBJ1-6, with TRBD1 identical over 7 bases. CDR3 size: 15 residues. The germline CDR1 and CDR2 sequences are MNHNY and SVGAGI (reference sequence). V lost 5 bases to trimming and J lost 7 bases; unmatched junction nucleotides: 8. CDR3 sequence: CASSHPGQRNSPLHF. The CDR3 nucleotides read TGTGCCAGCAGTCATCCGGGACAGAGAAATTCACCCCTCCACTTT.

The gene calls are TRBV19 and TRBJ1-5, with a possible D match to TRBD1 (6 bases). There are 14 residues in the CDR3. Germline V gene lookup returns CDR1 LNHDA and CDR2 SQIVND (reference sequence). Trimming left V 7 bases short and J 1 base short, with 11 bases between. The CDR3 protein is CASIGQSSNQPQHF. CDR3 nucleotide sequence: TGTGCCAGTATCGGACAGTCCAGCAATCAGCCCCAGCATTTT.

CDR3 nucleotides: TGTGCCAGCAGTTTTGGACAGGCCGCCTCCTACGAGCAGTACTTC. Its protein is CASSFGQAASYEQYF. This sequence joins TRBV7-9 and TRBJ2-7, with 7 positions matching TRBD1. V shed 6 bases and J 0 bases; nucleotides not matched to a gene: 8. This CDR3 is built from 15 residues. The V gene's germline CDR1 is SEHNR and CDR2 FQNEAQ (reference sequence).

The V and J genes are TRBV18 and TRBJ1-4; TRBD1 matches 7 bases. CDR3 length: 13 residues. After removal of 4 bases from V and 5 bases from J, the junction contained 1 base not matched to a gene. Per the germline V gene, CDR1 is KGHSH and CDR2 is LQKENI. CDR3 sequence (DNA): TGTGCCAGCTCACTCAGGGGGAATGAAAAACTGTTTTTT. Translating it yields CASSLRGNEKLFF.

This chain joins TRBV29-1 and TRBJ2-5; 7 nucleotides match TRBD2. The CDR3 contains 13 residues. Trimming at V came to 5 bases and at J to 5 bases, leaving 8 bases not matched to a gene. Germline V gives CDR1 SQVTM, CDR2 ANQGSEA. The CDR3 DNA follows: TGCAGCGTTCAGTTGCAGGGAGGGGAGACCCAGTACTTC. Translated, it gives CSVQLQGGETQYF.

The gene calls are TRBV7-2 and TRBJ1-4; D might be TRBD1 (5 bases). Trimming stripped 5 bases from V and 0 bases from J, with 10 bases between. The CDR3 consists of 15 residues. From germline, CDR1 is SGHTA and CDR2 FQGNSA. CDR3 in amino acids: CASSEQTATNEKLFF. The CDR3 DNA reads as TGTGCCAGCAGCGAACAGACAGCAACTAATGAAAAACTGTTTTTT.

The chain carries TRBV6-6 and TRBJ2-6; D uncertain. The length of the CDR3 is 14 residues. Germline values: CDR1 MNHNY, CDR2 SVGAGI (reference sequence). With 5 bases removed from V and 2 bases from J, the gap between germline ends came to 7 bases. The CDR3 DNA is TGTGCCAGCAGTCAAACAACTGGGGCCAACGTCCTGACTTTC. Protein sequence: CASSQTTGANVLTF.

J is TRBJ1-6 and V is TRBV10-3; TRBD1 aligns across 8 bases. CDR3 length: 13 residues. The trim removed 7 bases at V and 13 bases at J, leaving 9 bases unmatched. The germline gives CDR1 ENHRY, CDR2 SYGVKD. For the CDR3, the DNA is TGTGCCATCAAGGGCGAGGACAGGGTTCCCCTCCACTTT. Translated: CAIKGEDRVPLHF.

The chain links TRBV19 to TRBJ2-7, with D maybe TRBD1 (5 bases). The V and J ends lost 1 base and 0 bases respectively, with 10 bases between them. Germline assignment: CDR1 LNHDA and CDR2 SQIVND (reference sequence). This CDR3 is built from 15 residues. CDR3 DNA sequence: TGTGCCAGTAGTATAGGAAGGGGTAGCTCCTACGAGCAGTACTTC. This sequence encodes CASSIGRGSSYEQYF.

This chain joins TRBV6-1 and TRBJ2-4; TRBD1 agrees at 7 bases. J lost 4 bases, V lost 6 bases, and 3 bases had no gene match. The germline CDR1 and CDR2 sequences are MNHNS and SASEGT. This CDR3 region has 13 residues. The CDR3 sequence: CASRETGKNIQYF. Here the CDR3 DNA reads TGTGCCAGCAGAGAGACAGGGAAAAACATTCAGTACTTC.

The chain combines TRBV6-5 with TRBJ1-1, with TRBD1 matching 8 bases. V gave up 0 bases and J gave up 5 bases; unmatched junction bases: 8. Germline-derived CDR1 and CDR2 are MNHEY and SVGAGI. This CDR3 is 16 amino acids long. CDR3 amino acids: CASSYSCQGAGTEAFF. CDR3 in DNA: TGTGCCAGCAGTTACTCGTGTCAGGGGGCCGGTACTGAAGCTTTCTTT.

J is TRBJ2-3 and V is TRBV5-1; maybe TRBD1 (6 bases). The CDR3 runs 15 residues. Trimming removed 4 bases from V and 4 bases from J, with 16 bases in between. Germline V CDR1 and CDR2: SGHRS, YFSETQ. The DNA for the CDR3 is TGCGCCAGCAGCGGAGGCATCTCAGGGGCAGATACGCAGTATTTT. It is translated as CASSGGISGADTQYF.

DNA of the CDR3: TGCGCCAGCAGCCAAGAATTTCCGGGAGGTGGAAAACTGTTTTTT. Its translation is CASSQEFPGGGKLFF. This chain uses TRBV4-1 with TRBJ1-4; no definite D call. Trimming took off 0 bases at V and 10 bases at J, with 15 bases between the two ends. Germline assignment: CDR1 MGHRA and CDR2 YSYEKL. This CDR3 region has 15 residues.

V gene TRBV30 combines with J gene TRBJ1-2; maybe TRBD1 (5 bases). V was trimmed by 1 base and J by 5 bases, leaving 8 bases between them. Germline CDR1 GTSNPN, CDR2 SVGIG (reference sequence). The CDR3 spans 12 residues. CDR3 sequence: CAWSAQGYGYTF. The CDR3 DNA sequence: TGTGCCTGGAGTGCCCAGGGTTATGGCTACACCTTC.

J is TRBJ2-5 and V is TRBV4-1; 8 bases map to TRBD2. With the DNA end fitting TRBJ2-7 better, the J assignment may be wrong. The CDR3 contains 15 residues. The germline V gene encodes CDR1 MGHRA and CDR2 YSYEKL. The CDR3 nucleotides read TGCGCCAGCAGCCAAGGCGGGGGGACACATTACGAGCAGTACTTC. Its protein is CASSQGGGTHYEQYF.

V is TRBV4-1 and J is TRBJ2-2; 8 nucleotides align to TRBD1. The CDR3 length is 16 residues. The V gene's germline CDR1 is MGHRA and CDR2 YSYEKL. With 2 bases clipped from V and 5 bases from J, the junction kept 7 bases outside the gene matches. In DNA, the CDR3 is TGCGCCAGCAGCCAAAGCTTCACAGGGGGGACCGGGGAGCTGTTTTTT. Protein: CASSQSFTGGTGELFF.

The rearrangement uses TRBV5-6 and TRBJ2-3; 7 bases map to TRBD2. The CDR3 is 11 amino acids. Germline CDR1 SGHDT, CDR2 YYEEEE. Germline trimming cut 5 bases from V and 9 bases from J; bases unmatched to any gene: 3. DNA for the CDR3: TGTGCCAGCAGGCGAGCGGGGACGCAGTATTTT. Its translation: CASRRAGTQYF.

The V and J genes are TRBV4-3 and TRBJ2-1; 7 bases are shared with TRBD1. CDR3 length: 15 amino acids. The V gene end was trimmed by 0 bases and the J gene end by 4 bases; junction bases not matched to a gene: 3. The germline CDR1 and CDR2 sequences are LGHNA and YSLEER. CDR3 sequence (DNA): TGCGCCAGCAGCCAAGACGGGACAGTTTACAATGAGCAGTTCTTC. Translating gives CASSQDGTVYNEQFF.

The V and J genes are TRBV9 and TRBJ2-7; D not resolved. Germline assignment: CDR1 SGDLS and CDR2 YYNGEE. The CDR3 runs 15 residues. Between the trimmed V and J ends, which lost 0 bases and 2 bases, there was a span of 12 bases. Written as DNA, the CDR3 is TGTGCCAGCAGCGTAGGCCACAGTCTTCCCTACGAGCAGTACTTC. Translation: CASSVGHSLPYEQYF.

The rearrangement uses TRBV23-1 and TRBJ1-6; D perhaps matches TRBD1 (6 bases). TRBV23-1 falls under the ORF class, with uncertain function. CDR3 length equals 15 residues. V lost 3 bases and J 6 bases, leaving 12 bases between the germline ends. CDR3 DNA sequence: TGCGCCAGCAGTCAGCTACAGGGCTCTAATTCACCCCTCCACTTT. It codes for CASSQLQGSNSPLHF.

The V and J genes are TRBV19 and TRBJ2-4; weak D call: TRBD1 (6 bases). Trimming left V 4 bases short and J 1 base short, with 20 bases between. The CDR3 runs 18 residues. Germline values: CDR1 LNHDA, CDR2 SQIVND (reference sequence). For the CDR3, the DNA is TGTGCCAGTAGTACGTCCCGGGACATATCCCGGGCCAAAAACATTCAGTACTTC. Amino acids: CASSTSRDISRAKNIQYF.

The genes are TRBV5-4 and TRBJ1-6; 7 bases map to TRBD1. From germline, CDR1 is SGHNT and CDR2 YYREEE (reference sequence). V dropped 4 bases and J dropped 3; count of bases not matched to a gene: 10. The CDR3 covers 17 residues. The CDR3 nucleotides read TGTGCCAGCAGCCTGATGGCAGGGGGAGACTATAATTCACCCCTCCACTTT. This gives the protein CASSLMAGGDYNSPLHF.